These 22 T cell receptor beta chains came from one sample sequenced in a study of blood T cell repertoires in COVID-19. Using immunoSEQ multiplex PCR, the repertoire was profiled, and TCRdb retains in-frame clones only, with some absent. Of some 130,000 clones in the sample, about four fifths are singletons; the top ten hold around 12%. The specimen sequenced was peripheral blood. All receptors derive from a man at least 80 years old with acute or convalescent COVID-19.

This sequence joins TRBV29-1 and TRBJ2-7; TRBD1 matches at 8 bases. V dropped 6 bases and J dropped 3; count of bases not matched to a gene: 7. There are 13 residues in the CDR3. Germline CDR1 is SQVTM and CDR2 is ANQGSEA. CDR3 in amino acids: CSVTGRGLYEQYF. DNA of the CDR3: TGCAGCGTGACGGGCAGGGGGCTCTACGAGCAGTACTTC.

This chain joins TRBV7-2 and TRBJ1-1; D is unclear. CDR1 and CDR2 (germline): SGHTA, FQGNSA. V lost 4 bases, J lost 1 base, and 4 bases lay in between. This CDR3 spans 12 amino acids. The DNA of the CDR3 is TGTGCCAGCAGCTACGGGAACACTGAAGCTTTCTTT. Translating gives CASSYGNTEAFF.

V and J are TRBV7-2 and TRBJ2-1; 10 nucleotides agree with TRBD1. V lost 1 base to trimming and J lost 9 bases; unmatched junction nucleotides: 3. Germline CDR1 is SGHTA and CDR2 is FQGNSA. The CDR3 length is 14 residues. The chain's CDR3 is CASSLEGTGAEQFF. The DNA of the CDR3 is TGTGCCAGCAGCTTAGAAGGGACAGGGGCTGAGCAGTTCTTC.

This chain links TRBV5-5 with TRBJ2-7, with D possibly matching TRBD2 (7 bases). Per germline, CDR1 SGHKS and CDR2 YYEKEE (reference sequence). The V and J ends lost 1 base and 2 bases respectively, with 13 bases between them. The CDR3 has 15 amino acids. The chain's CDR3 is CASSLWRGPPYEQYF. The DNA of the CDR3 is TGTGCCAGCAGCTTGTGGCGGGGGCCACCCTACGAGCAGTACTTC.

The CDR3 spells CASSLNGRGIDTQYF. Here the CDR3 DNA reads TGTGCCAGCAGCTTAAACGGGCGGGGGATAGATACGCAGTATTTT. V and J are TRBV7-2 and TRBJ2-3, with 7 bases that match TRBD2. The V gene's germline CDR1 is SGHTA and CDR2 FQGNSA. There are 15 residues in the CDR3. The trim removed 2 bases at V and 5 bases at J, leaving 7 bases unmatched.

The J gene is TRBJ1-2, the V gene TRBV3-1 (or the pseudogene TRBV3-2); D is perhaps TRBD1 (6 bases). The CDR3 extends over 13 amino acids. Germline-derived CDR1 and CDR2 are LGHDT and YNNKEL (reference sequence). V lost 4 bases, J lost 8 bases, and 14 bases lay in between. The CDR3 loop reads CASSPSRGGGYTF. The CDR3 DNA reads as TGTGCCAGCAGCCCGTCACGGGGGGGCGGCTACACCTTC.

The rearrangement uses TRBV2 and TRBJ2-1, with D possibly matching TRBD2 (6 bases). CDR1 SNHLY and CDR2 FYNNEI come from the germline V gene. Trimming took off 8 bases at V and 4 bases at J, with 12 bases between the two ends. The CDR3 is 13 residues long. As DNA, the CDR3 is TGTGCCAGCGTCCCGGGGGAATACAATGAGCAGTTCTTC. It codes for CASVPGEYNEQFF. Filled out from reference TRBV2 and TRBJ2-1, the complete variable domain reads EPEVTQTPSHQVTQMGQEVILRCVPISNHLYFYWYRQILGQKVEFLVSFYNNEISEKSEIFDDQFSVERPDGSNFTLKIRSTKLEDSAMYFCASVPGEYNEQFFGPGTRLTVL.

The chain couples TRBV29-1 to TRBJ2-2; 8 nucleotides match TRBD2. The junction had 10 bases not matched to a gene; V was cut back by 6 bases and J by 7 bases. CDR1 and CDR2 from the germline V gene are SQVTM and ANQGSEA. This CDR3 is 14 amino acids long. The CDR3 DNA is TGCAGCGTCCGGGGGGGCCTAGCTTTCGGGGAGCTGTTTTTT. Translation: CSVRGGLAFGELFF.

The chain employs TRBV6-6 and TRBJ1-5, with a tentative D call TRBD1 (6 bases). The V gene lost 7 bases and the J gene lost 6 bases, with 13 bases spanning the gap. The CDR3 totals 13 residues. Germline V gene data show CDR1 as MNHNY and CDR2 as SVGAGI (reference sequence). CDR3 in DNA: TGTGCCAGCATTCAGGGGCTAAGTCAGCCCCAGCATTTT. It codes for CASIQGLSQPQHF.

CDR3 sequence: CASRDFTDTQYF. CDR3 DNA sequence: TGTGCCAGCAGGGACTTCACAGATACGCAGTATTTT. The chain carries TRBV2 and TRBJ2-3; D is possibly TRBD2 (5 bases). V lost 6 bases and J lost 2, with 6 bases in between. This CDR3 is 12 amino acids long. CDR1 and CDR2 (germline): SNHLY, FYNNEI.

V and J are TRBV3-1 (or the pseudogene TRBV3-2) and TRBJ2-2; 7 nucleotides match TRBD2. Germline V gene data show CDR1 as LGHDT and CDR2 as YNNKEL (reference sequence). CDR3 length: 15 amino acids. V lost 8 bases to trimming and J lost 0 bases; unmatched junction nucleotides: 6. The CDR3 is CASHRREANTGELFF. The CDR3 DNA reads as TGTGCCAGCCATCGTCGGGAGGCGAACACCGGGGAGCTGTTTTTT.

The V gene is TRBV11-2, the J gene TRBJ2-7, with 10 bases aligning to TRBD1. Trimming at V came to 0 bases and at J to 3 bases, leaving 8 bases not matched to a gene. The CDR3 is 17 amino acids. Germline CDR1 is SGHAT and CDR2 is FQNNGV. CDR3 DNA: TGTGCCAGCAGCTTAGATGAGATCGGGACAGGGGTCTACGAGCAGTACTTC. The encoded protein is CASSLDEIGTGVYEQYF.

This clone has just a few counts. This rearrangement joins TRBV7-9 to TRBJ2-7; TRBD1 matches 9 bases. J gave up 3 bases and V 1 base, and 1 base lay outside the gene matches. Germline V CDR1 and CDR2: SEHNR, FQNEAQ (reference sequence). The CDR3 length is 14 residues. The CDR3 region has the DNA TGTGCCAGCAGCTTAGGACAGGGGGGCTACGAGCAGTACTTC. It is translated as CASSLGQGGYEQYF.

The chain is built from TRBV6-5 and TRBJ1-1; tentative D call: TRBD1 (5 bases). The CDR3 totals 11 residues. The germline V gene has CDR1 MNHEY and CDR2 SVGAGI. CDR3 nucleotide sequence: TGTGCGACAGTAAAGAACACTGAAGCTTTCTTT. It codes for CATVKNTEAFF.

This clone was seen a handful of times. CDR3 protein: CAWSSGQGHEQYF. The CDR3, as DNA: TGTGCCTGGAGTTCTGGACAGGGGCACGAGCAGTACTTC. The genes are TRBV30 and TRBJ2-7; 9 nucleotides line up with TRBD1. Germline CDR1 is GTSNPN and CDR2 is SVGIG (reference sequence). The CDR3 is made up of 13 amino acids. J lost 5 bases, V lost 2 bases, and 4 bases had no gene match.

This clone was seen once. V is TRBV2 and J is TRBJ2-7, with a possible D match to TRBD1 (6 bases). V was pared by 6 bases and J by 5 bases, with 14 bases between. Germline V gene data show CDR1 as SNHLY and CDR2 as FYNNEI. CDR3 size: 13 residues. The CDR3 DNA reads TGTGCCAGCAGGGACAGATTCCTGGACGAGCAGTACTTC. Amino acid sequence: CASRDRFLDEQYF.

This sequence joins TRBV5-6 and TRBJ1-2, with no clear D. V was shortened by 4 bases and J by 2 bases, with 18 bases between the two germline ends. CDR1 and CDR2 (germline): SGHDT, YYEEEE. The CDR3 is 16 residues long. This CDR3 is CASSPRQTNQNYGYTF. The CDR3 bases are TGTGCCAGCAGCCCCCGGCAGACTAACCAAAACTATGGCTACACCTTC.

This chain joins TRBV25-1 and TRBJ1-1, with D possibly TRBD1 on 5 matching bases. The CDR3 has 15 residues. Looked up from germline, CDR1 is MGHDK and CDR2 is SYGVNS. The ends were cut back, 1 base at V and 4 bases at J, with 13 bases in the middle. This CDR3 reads CASSESKVGGTEAFF. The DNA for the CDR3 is TGTGCCAGCAGTGAATCTAAAGTCGGGGGCACTGAAGCTTTCTTT.

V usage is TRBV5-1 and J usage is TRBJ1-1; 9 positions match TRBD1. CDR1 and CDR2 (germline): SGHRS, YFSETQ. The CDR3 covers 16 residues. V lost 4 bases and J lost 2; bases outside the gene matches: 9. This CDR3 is CASSVTGGISNTEAFF. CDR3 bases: TGCGCCAGCAGCGTAACAGGGGGCATTAGCAACACTGAAGCTTTCTTT.

CDR3 loop: CAISEDRKAFF. Written as DNA, the CDR3 is TGTGCCATCAGTGAGGACAGAAAAGCTTTCTTT. The chain employs TRBV10-3 and TRBJ1-1, with D possibly TRBD1 on 5 matching bases. The CDR3 consists of 11 residues. The V gene lost 2 bases and the J gene lost 9 bases, with 7 bases spanning the gap. CDR1 and CDR2 from the germline V gene are ENHRY and SYGVKD.

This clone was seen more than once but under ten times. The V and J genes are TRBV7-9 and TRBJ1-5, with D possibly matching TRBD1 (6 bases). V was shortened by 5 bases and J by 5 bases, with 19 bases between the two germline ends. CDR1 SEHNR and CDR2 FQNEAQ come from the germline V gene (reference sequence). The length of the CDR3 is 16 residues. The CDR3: CASSPTGTSFDQPQHF. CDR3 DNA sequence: TGTGCCAGCAGCCCGACCGGGACAAGCTTTGATCAGCCCCAGCATTTT.

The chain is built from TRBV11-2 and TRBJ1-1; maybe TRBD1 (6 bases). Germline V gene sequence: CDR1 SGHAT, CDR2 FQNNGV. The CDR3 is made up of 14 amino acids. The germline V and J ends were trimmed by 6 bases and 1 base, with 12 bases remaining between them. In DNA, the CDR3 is TGTGCCAGCAGGCCCGGGGGGCAGAACACTGAAGCTTTCTTT. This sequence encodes CASRPGGQNTEAFF. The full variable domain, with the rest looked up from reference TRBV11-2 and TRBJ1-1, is EAGVAQSPRYKIIEKRQSVAFWCNPISGHATLYWYQQILGQGPKLLIQFQNNGVVDDSQLPKDRFSAERLKGVDSTLKIQPAKLEDSAVYLCASRPGGQNTEAFFGQGTRLTVV.